The TCR beta chain under discussion was sequenced for a study of long-term antiretroviral therapy in people with HIV. About the research overall: By about a decade, the earliest samples predate the 2015 immediate-ART recommendation. Study-wide points: ART adherence, viral resistance and therapy changes went unrecorded. Diversity went up after ART and still fell short of transplant donor controls.

The V gene's germline CDR1 is SGHTS and CDR2 YDEGEE. V gave up 0 bases and J gave up 4 bases, with 17 bases separating them. CDR3 length: 17 residues. Comment on this clone: Its antigen is as yet unknown.

At survey level, the immunoSEQ assay was run in its v3.0 version. Sequencing targeted about 40,000-50,000 T-cell genomes per sample. Sequenced by immunoSEQ multiplex PCR; TCRdb stores in-frame clones only, minus some. The sample consists of some 23,000 clones, more than 75% of them appearing once. The material was unsorted PBMCs, obtained 0.5 years after starting antiretroviral therapy. This chain links TRBV5-8 with TRBJ2-1; tentatively, D is TRBD2 (6 bases). This clonotype was obtained from a woman aged 40 to 55 with HIV. CDR3 nucleotide sequence: TGTGCCAGCAGCTTGGCCTCCAGGGACTGGGGATACAATGAGCAGTTCTTC. This gives the protein CASSLASRDWGYNEQFF. Full variable domain (missing parts from reference TRBV5-8 and TRBJ2-1): EAGVTQSPTHLIKTRGQQATLRCSPISGHTSVYWYQQALGLGLQFLLWYDEGEERNRGNFPPRFSGRQFPNYSSELNVNALELEDSALYLCASSLASRDWGYNEQFFGPGTRLTVL.